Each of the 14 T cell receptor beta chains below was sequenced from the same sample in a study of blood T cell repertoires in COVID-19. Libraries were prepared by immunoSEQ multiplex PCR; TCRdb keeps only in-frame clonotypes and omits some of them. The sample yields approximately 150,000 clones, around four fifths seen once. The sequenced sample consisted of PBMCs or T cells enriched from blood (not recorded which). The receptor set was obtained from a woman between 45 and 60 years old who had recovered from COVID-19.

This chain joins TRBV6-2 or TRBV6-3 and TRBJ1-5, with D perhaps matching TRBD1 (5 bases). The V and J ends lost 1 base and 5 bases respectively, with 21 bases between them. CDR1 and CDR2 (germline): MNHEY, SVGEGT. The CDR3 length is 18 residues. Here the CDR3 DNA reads TGTGCCAGCAGTTACTTCAATCCGGGACTATACCCCCATCAGCCCCAGCATTTT. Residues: CASSYFNPGLYPHQPQHF.

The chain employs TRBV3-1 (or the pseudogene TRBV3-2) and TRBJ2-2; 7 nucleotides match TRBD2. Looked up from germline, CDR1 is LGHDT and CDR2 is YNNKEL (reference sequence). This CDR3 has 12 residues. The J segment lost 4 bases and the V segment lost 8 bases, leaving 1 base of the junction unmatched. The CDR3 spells CASAGVTGELFF. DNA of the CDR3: TGTGCCAGCGCGGGGGTCACCGGGGAGCTGTTTTTT.

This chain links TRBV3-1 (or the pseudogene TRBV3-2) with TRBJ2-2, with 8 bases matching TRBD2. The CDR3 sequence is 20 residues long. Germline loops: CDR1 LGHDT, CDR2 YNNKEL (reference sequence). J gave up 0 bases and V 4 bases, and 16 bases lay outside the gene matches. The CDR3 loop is CASSPPPPAGAVTNTGELFF. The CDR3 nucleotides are TGTGCCAGCAGCCCGCCCCCACCAGCGGGAGCCGTAACGAACACCGGGGAGCTGTTTTTT.

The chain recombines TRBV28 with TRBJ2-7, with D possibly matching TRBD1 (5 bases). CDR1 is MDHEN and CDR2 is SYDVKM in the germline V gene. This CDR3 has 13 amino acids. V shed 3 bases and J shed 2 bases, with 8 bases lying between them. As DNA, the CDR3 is TGTGCCAGCAGTTTTCAGGGCCCCTACGAGCAGTACTTC. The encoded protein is CASSFQGPYEQYF.

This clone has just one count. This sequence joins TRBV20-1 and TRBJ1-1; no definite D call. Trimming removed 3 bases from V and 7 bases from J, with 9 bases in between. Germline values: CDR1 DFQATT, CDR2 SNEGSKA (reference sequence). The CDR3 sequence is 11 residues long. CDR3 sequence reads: CSARSGYEAFF. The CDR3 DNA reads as TGCAGTGCTAGGTCAGGTTATGAAGCTTTCTTT.

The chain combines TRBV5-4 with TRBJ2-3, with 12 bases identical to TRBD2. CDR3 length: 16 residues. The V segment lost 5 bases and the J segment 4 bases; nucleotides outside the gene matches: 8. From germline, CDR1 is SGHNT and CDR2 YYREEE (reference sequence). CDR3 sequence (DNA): TGTGCCAGCAGGCCAACTAGCGGGGGGAGATCAGATACGCAGTATTTT. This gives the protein CASRPTSGGRSDTQYF.

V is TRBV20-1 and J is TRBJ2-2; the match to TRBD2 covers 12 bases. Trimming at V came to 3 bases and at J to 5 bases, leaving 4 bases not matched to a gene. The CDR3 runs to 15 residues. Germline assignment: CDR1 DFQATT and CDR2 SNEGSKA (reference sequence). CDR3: CSASLTSGRTGELFF. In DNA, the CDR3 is TGCAGTGCTAGTTTGACTAGCGGGAGAACCGGGGAGCTGTTTTTT.

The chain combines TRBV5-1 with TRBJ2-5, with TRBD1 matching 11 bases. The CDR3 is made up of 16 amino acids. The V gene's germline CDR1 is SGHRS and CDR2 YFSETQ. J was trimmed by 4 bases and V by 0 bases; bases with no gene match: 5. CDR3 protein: CASSLGRTGGLETQYF. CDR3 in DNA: TGCGCCAGCAGCTTGGGGCGGACAGGGGGCTTAGAGACCCAGTACTTC.

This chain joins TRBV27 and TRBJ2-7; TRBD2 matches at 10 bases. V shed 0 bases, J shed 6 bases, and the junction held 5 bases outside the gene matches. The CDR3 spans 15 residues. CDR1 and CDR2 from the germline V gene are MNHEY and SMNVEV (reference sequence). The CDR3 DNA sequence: TGTGCCAGCAGTTTATCGGGACTAGCGTCAGGCGAGCAGTACTTC. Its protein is CASSLSGLASGEQYF.

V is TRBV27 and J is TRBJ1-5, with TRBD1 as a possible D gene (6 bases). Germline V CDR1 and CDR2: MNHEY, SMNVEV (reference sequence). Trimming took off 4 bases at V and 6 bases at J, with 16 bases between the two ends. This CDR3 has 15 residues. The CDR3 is CASSSGDRGVQPQHF. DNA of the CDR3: TGTGCCAGCAGTTCAGGGGACCGAGGGGTTCAGCCCCAGCATTTT.

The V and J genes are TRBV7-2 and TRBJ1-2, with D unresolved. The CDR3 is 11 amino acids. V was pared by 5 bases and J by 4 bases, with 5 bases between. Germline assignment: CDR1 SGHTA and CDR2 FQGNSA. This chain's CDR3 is CASSPGYGYTF. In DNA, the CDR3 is TGTGCCAGCAGCCCAGGCTATGGCTACACCTTC.

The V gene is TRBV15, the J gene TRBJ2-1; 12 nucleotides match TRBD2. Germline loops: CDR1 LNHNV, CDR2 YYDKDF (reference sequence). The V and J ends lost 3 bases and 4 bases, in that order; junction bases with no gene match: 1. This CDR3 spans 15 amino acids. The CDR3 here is CATSRTSGGYNEQFF. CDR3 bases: TGTGCCACCAGCAGGACTAGCGGGGGTTACAATGAGCAGTTCTTC.

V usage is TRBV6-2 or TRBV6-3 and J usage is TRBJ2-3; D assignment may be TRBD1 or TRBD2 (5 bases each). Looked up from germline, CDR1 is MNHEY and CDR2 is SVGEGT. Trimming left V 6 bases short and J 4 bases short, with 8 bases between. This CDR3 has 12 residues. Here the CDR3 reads CASSQGADTQYF. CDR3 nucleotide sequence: TGTGCCAGCAGCCAGGGAGCAGATACGCAGTATTTT.

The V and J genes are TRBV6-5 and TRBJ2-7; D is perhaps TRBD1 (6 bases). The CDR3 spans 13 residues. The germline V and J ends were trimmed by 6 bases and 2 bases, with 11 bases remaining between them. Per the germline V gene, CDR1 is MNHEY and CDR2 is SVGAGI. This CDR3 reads CASRRTAAYEQYF. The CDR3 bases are TGTGCCAGCAGACGGACAGCCGCCTACGAGCAGTACTTC.